These 21 T cell receptor beta chains originate from one sample sequenced in a study of blood T cell repertoires in COVID-19. Clones were read by immunoSEQ multiplex PCR, and TCRdb kept only the in-frame ones, dropping some. The sample has some 490,000 clones, about nine tenths seen once. The sample comprised PBMCs or T cells enriched from blood (not recorded which). The receptors come from a woman in her fifties or sixties who had recovered from COVID-19.

The chain couples TRBV2 to TRBJ2-7; 9 nucleotides agree with TRBD1. The germline CDR1 and CDR2 sequences are SNHLY and FYNNEI. Unmatched junction bases numbered 6, after V lost 7 bases and J lost 5 bases. The CDR3 runs 13 residues. CDR3 amino acids: CASNRDRDNEQYF. The CDR3 DNA sequence: TGTGCCAGCAACCGGGACAGGGATAACGAGCAGTACTTC.

This chain links TRBV7-2 with TRBJ1-5, with 9 bases fitting TRBD1. J lost 7 bases, V lost 0 bases, and 4 bases had no gene match. The length of the CDR3 is 15 residues. CDR1 and CDR2 from the germline V gene are SGHTA and FQGNSA. DNA for the CDR3: TGTGCCAGCAGCTTAGCGTGGACAGGGGACCAGCCCCAGCATTTT. Translation gives CASSLAWTGDQPQHF.

The chain combines TRBV19 with TRBJ1-4; TRBD1 matches at 9 bases. The germline CDR1 and CDR2 sequences are LNHDA and SQIVND (reference sequence). V gave up 6 bases and J gave up 7 bases; unmatched junction bases: 6. This CDR3 is 14 amino acids long. CDR3 region: CASRTTGGSEKLFF. CDR3 bases: TGTGCCAGTAGGACGACAGGGGGAAGTGAAAAACTGTTTTTT. Drawing the rest from reference TRBV19 and TRBJ1-4, the complete variable domain is DGGITQSPKYLFRKEGQNVTLSCEQNLNHDAMYWYRQDPGQGLRLIYYSQIVNDFQKGDIAEGYSVSREKKESFPLTVTSAQKNPTAFYLCASRTTGGSEKLFFGSGTQLSVL.

The chain joins TRBV25-1 to TRBJ1-4; D remains ambiguous. The CDR3 totals 12 residues. The germline V and J ends were trimmed by 5 bases and 8 bases, with 9 bases remaining between them. From germline, CDR1 is MGHDK and CDR2 SYGVNS. CDR3 bases: TGTGCCAGCAGTACGGAGAGAGAAAAACTGTTTTTT. It translates to CASSTEREKLFF.

This sequence joins TRBV10-3 and TRBJ2-7; 9 bases line up with TRBD2. Germline CDR1 is ENHRY and CDR2 is SYGVKD. The trim removed 10 bases at V and 5 bases at J, leaving 12 bases unmatched. The CDR3 is 14 residues long. The CDR3: CATRGAGGPHEQYV. CDR3 sequence (DNA): TGTGCCACCCGAGGGGCGGGGGGGCCCCACGAGCAGTACGTC.

The chain has TRBV28 and TRBJ1-2; TRBD1 is a possible D gene (6 bases). Germline V CDR1 and CDR2: MDHEN, SYDVKM. The CDR3 runs to 15 residues. V was shortened by 6 bases and J by 2 bases, with 16 bases between the two germline ends. In DNA, the CDR3 is TGTGCCAGCAGCCTGACCGGGACACCGAACTATGGCTACACCTTC. Its protein product is CASSLTGTPNYGYTF.

This chain uses TRBV6-5 with TRBJ2-7, with 9 bases fitting TRBD1. Per germline, CDR1 MNHEY and CDR2 SVGAGI. The J segment lost 6 bases and the V segment lost 2 bases, leaving 8 bases of the junction unmatched. The CDR3 spans 15 residues. CDR3 sequence: CASSYGGQGSLEQYF. The CDR3 nucleotides read TGTGCCAGCAGTTACGGAGGACAGGGGTCCCTCGAGCAGTACTTC.

J is TRBJ1-5 and V is TRBV27; D possibly corresponds to TRBD1 (6 bases). Trimming shortened V by 0 bases and J by 0 bases, and 15 bases separated the two germline ends. Germline CDR1 and CDR2: MNHEY and SMNVEV (reference sequence). The CDR3 runs to 18 residues. Here the CDR3 DNA reads TGTGCCAGCAGTTTATCTCCCACGGACAGAAATAGCAATCAGCCCCAGCATTTT. Its translation: CASSLSPTDRNSNQPQHF.

V and J are TRBV19 and TRBJ1-2, with TRBD1 identical over 8 bases. Unmatched junction bases numbered 4, after V lost 3 bases and J lost 4 bases. The CDR3 runs 14 residues. Germline assignment: CDR1 LNHDA and CDR2 SQIVND (reference sequence). The CDR3 region has the DNA TGTGCCAGTAGTATGGCAGGGGGCGTCTATGGCTACACCTTC. Translated: CASSMAGGVYGYTF.

The chain couples TRBV29-1 to TRBJ1-1; tentative D call: TRBD1 (5 bases). Between the trimmed V and J ends, which lost 1 base and 1 base, there was a span of 10 bases. The CDR3 sequence is 14 residues long. In germline, CDR1 is SQVTM, CDR2 ANQGSEA. This CDR3 is CSVEGEGRNTEAFF. The CDR3, as DNA: TGCAGCGTTGAAGGGGAGGGACGGAACACTGAAGCTTTCTTT. Together with reference TRBV29-1 and TRBJ1-1, the CDR3 gives the full variable domain: SAVISQKPSRDICQRGTSLTIQCQVDSQVTMMFWYRQQPGQSLTLIATANQGSEATYESGFVIDKFPISRPNLTFSTLTVSNMSPEDSSIYLCSVEGEGRNTEAFFGQGTRLTVV.

This chain uses TRBV20-1 with TRBJ2-3; the D gene is possibly TRBD2 (6 bases). V lost 6 bases, J lost 4 bases, and 8 bases lay in between. Germline-derived CDR1 and CDR2 are DFQATT and SNEGSKA (reference sequence). This CDR3 spans 11 amino acids. In DNA form, the CDR3 reads TGCAGTGCCGGGAGCCCAGATACGCAGTATTTT. Translating it yields CSAGSPDTQYF.

The chain joins TRBV3-1 (or the pseudogene TRBV3-2) to TRBJ1-2; the D gene is possibly TRBD1 (5 bases). This CDR3 contains 15 residues. V lost 1 base and J 8 bases, leaving 17 bases between the germline ends. CDR1 LGHDT and CDR2 YNNKEL come from the germline V gene (reference sequence). The CDR3 DNA is TGTGCCAGCAGCCAAGCCGGGGGGACCCTGGGAGGCTACACCTTC. Translation gives CASSQAGGTLGGYTF.

V is TRBV18 and J is TRBJ1-4; 10 bases are shared with TRBD1. The V gene's germline CDR1 is KGHSH and CDR2 LQKENI. The CDR3 has 17 residues. The trim removed 3 bases at V and 5 bases at J, leaving 9 bases unmatched. The CDR3 is CASSPYSTGQGNEKLFF. Here the CDR3 DNA reads TGTGCCAGCTCACCTTATTCAACGGGACAGGGGAATGAAAAACTGTTTTTT.

The rearrangement uses TRBV20-1 and TRBJ1-4; D is perhaps TRBD1 (5 bases). CDR1 is DFQATT, CDR2 SNEGSKA, per germline (reference sequence). This CDR3 comprises 11 residues. The V and J ends lost 5 bases and 8 bases respectively, with 9 bases between them. Here the CDR3 DNA reads TGCAGTGCTTCTGGGGGGGAAAAACTGTTTTTT. Encoded protein: CSASGGEKLFF.

The chain is built from TRBV6-5 and TRBJ2-7; no firm D call. Between the trimmed V and J ends, which lost 7 bases and 4 bases, there was a span of 17 bases. Germline V gives CDR1 MNHEY, CDR2 SVGAGI. The length of the CDR3 is 14 residues. The CDR3 protein is CASKDARNYYEQYV. DNA for the CDR3: TGTGCCAGCAAAGACGCCCGGAACTATTACGAGCAGTACGTC.

This clone appeared a few times. The V gene is TRBV7-2, the J gene TRBJ2-7, with 9 bases that match TRBD2. After removal of 5 bases from V and 2 bases from J, the junction contained 7 bases not matched to a gene. Germline V lookup: CDR1 SGHTA, CDR2 FQGNSA. The CDR3 sequence is 15 residues long. CDR3 sequence (DNA): TGTGCCAGCAGCCCTTTCCCTAGCGGGGCCTACGAGCAGTACTTC. It translates to CASSPFPSGAYEQYF.

This rearrangement joins TRBV3-1 (or the pseudogene TRBV3-2) to TRBJ2-5; possible D gene TRBD2, 5 bases. V was clipped by 5 bases and J by 5 bases, with 6 bases between them. The CDR3 sequence is 11 residues long. Germline assignment: CDR1 LGHDT and CDR2 YNNKEL (reference sequence). CDR3 residues: CASSLAETQYF. The DNA for the CDR3 is TGTGCCAGCAGCTTAGCGGAGACCCAGTACTTC.

The chain joins TRBV10-3 to TRBJ2-2; 7 bases fit TRBD2. Germline CDR1 and CDR2: ENHRY and SYGVKD. V lost 7 bases to trimming and J lost 2 bases; unmatched junction nucleotides: 7. The CDR3 contains 15 residues. Here the CDR3 DNA reads TGTGCCATCAAGAATCCTAGCGGTAACACCGGGGAGCTGTTTTTT. Translating it yields CAIKNPSGNTGELFF.

The rearrangement uses TRBV19 and TRBJ2-1; a possible D gene is TRBD2 (6 bases). The CDR3 loop spans 13 amino acids. CDR1 LNHDA and CDR2 SQIVND come from the germline V gene (reference sequence). Trimming took off 3 bases at V and 3 bases at J, with 6 bases between the two ends. The CDR3 is CASSMGGYNEQFF. Written as DNA, the CDR3 is TGTGCCAGTAGTATGGGAGGCTACAATGAGCAGTTCTTC.

The V and J genes are TRBV5-8 and TRBJ2-2; D gene ambiguous. This CDR3 spans 16 amino acids. V lost 0 bases to trimming and J lost 5 bases, with 14 bases between them. CDR1 is SGHTS, CDR2 YDEGEE, per germline. The CDR3 spells CASSLDLGPVTGELFF. CDR3 DNA sequence: TGTGCCAGCAGCTTGGACCTTGGCCCCGTGACCGGGGAGCTGTTTTTT. Filled out from reference TRBV5-8 and TRBJ2-2, the complete variable domain reads EAGVTQSPTHLIKTRGQQATLRCSPISGHTSVYWYQQALGLGLQFLLWYDEGEERNRGNFPPRFSGRQFPNYSSELNVNALELEDSALYLCASSLDLGPVTGELFFGEGSRLTVL.

CDR3: CAYQDWENEQFF. The CDR3 DNA reads as TGTGCCTACCAGGACTGGGAGAATGAGCAGTTCTTC. The genes are TRBV5-4 and TRBJ2-1; tentative D call: TRBD2 (5 bases). CDR3 length: 12 residues. In germline, CDR1 is SGHNT, CDR2 YYREEE (reference sequence). With 10 bases removed from V and 7 bases from J, the gap between germline ends came to 15 bases. The full variable domain, rest sourced from reference TRBV5-4 and TRBJ2-1, is ETGVTQSPTHLIKTRGQQVTLRCSSQSGHNTVSWYQQALGQGPQFIFQYYREEENGRGNFPPRFSGLQFPNYSSELNVNALELDDSALYLCAYQDWENEQFFGPGTRLTVL.